Here is one TCR beta chain with its context. Its antigen remains unknown. This sample is part of a study of T cell repertoires in cytomegalovirus infection. TCRdb reanalysed the reads using MiXCR and keeps one entry per CDR3 protein. The table records some 920,000 distinct CDR3 sequences, roughly 30% of them present only once. The specimen was cultured CD8+ T cells from PBMCs, collected from culture after CMV antigen stimulation. The receptor was derived from a human donor in good health (CMV status not recorded). Some clones in this sample may be carry-over from other donors' samples.

The CDR3 nucleotides read TGCAGCGTTGAGGGCAGGGGGTCCTATGGCTACACCTTC. Translation gives CSVEGRGSYGYTF. V usage is TRBV29-1 and J usage is TRBJ1-2, with 7 bases matching TRBD1. The CDR3 contains 13 residues. Unmatched junction bases numbered 5, after V lost 3 bases and J lost 4 bases. CDR1 and CDR2 (germline): SQVTM, ANQGSEA.